This T cell receptor (beta chain) was identified during a study of blood T cell repertoires in COVID-19. This clone occurred a few times. In the source study's methods: How many nucleated cells were present was estimated from reference gene primer amplification. Sequencing used immunoSEQ multiplex PCR; TCRdb keeps in-frame clones, though not all of them. The V and J calls and clone size come from that table; D and trimming were worked out from the DNA. Of roughly 300,000 clones in the sample, approximately 89% were seen once. Sequenced sample: peripheral blood. This sequence originates from a woman in her 30s with COVID-19, enrolled during active disease.

CDR3 nucleotide sequence: TGTGCCAGCAGTGTCCTGGGGGGGCCGGATGAAAAACTGTTTTTT. Encoded protein: CASSVLGGPDEKLFF. The chain joins TRBV25-1 to TRBJ1-4; D is perhaps TRBD1 (6 bases). CDR1 and CDR2 from the germline V gene are MGHDK and SYGVNS. There are 15 residues in the CDR3. Trimming cost V 4 bases and J 6 bases, with 15 bases left between them.